The sample holds a few counts of the clone carrying this T cell receptor beta chain. Its antigen is undetermined. The data stem from a study of cytomegalovirus exposure and HLA in healthy donors. Study-level background: Early on, a data release was issued that held roughly 86 million unique TCRs from HLA-typed donors.

Study-level results: The study found most TCR sequences rare, yet found some public TCRs in many donors.

The PCR made use of 60 Vbeta and 13 Jbeta primers. The repertoire was sequenced with immunoSEQ multiplex PCR; TCRdb's copy has only in-frame clones and lacks some. Here the sample spans about 130,000 clones, around 78% being singletons. The ends were cut back, 0 bases at V and 4 bases at J, with 14 bases in the middle. The CDR3 has 16 amino acids. Germline V gives CDR1 SGHRS, CDR2 YFSETQ. The origin of this receptor is a woman aged 50 to 60 in good health and CMV-seronegative. The chain has TRBV5-1 and TRBJ2-1, with D possibly TRBD1 on 7 matching bases. What was sequenced was PBMCs. In nucleotides, the CDR3 is TGCGCCAGCAGCTTGGTAACCAGGGGGGCATACAATGAGCAGTTCTTC. This sequence encodes CASSLVTRGAYNEQFF.